Shown below are 13 T cell receptor beta chains from a single sample sequenced in a study of vaccination and CD4 T cells after COVID-19. These receptors are not linked to any known antigen. Indicated treatment: approximately 9-day PBMC culture with coronavirus spike peptide pools or control peptides (ViraFEST assay). Sequence data for DNA of cultured CD4+ T cells were generated by the Oncomine TCR Beta short-read assay. TCRdb fed the PCR reads into MiXCR, producing one record per CDR3 protein. The sample has fewer than 9,500 distinct CDR3 sequences; approximately 67% are singletons. The sample taken for sequencing was CD4+ T cells from blood, cultured in vitro. The receptors come from a human donor who had recovered from COVID-19.

V gene TRBV6-1 combines with J gene TRBJ1-4, with D unclear. Germline values: CDR1 MNHNS, CDR2 SASEGT. There are 11 residues in the CDR3. The CDR3 nucleotides read TGTGCAGCGGGGTTGGATGAAAAACTGTTTTTT. Translated: CAAGLDEKLFF.

V and J are TRBV27 and TRBJ1-1; D is uncertain. Trimming removed 11 bases from V and 5 bases from J, with 18 bases in between. This CDR3 has 13 amino acids. CDR1 and CDR2 (germline): MNHEY, SMNVEV (reference sequence). The CDR3 DNA follows: TGTGCCTCCTACCGGGCCAGAACAACTGAAGCTTTCTTT. Amino acids: CASYRARTTEAFF.

In its sample, this clonotype was seen once. V gene TRBV20-1 combines with J gene TRBJ2-3; D remains ambiguous. Germline values: CDR1 DFQATT, CDR2 SNEGSKA (reference sequence). This CDR3 is built from 15 residues. Trimming pared 0 bases from V and 0 bases from J, leaving 10 bases between. CDR3 sequence: CSAREYLGSTDTQYF. The CDR3 coding sequence is TGCAGTGCTAGAGAGTACCTAGGGAGCACAGATACGCAGTATTTT.

V gene TRBV30 combines with J gene TRBJ1-1; perhaps TRBD1 as D (5 bases). Trimming removed 5 bases from V and 1 base from J, with 14 bases in between. This CDR3 has 14 amino acids. Germline loops: CDR1 GTSNPN, CDR2 SVGIG (reference sequence). In DNA form, the CDR3 reads TGTGCCTGGGACAAGGGACGGAAGAACACTGAAGCTTTCTTT. It codes for CAWDKGRKNTEAFF.

This clonotype was observed a few times. This chain links TRBV30 with TRBJ1-2, with D possibly being TRBD1 (5 bases). V was pared by 3 bases and J by 4 bases, with 15 bases between. CDR1 and CDR2 from the germline V gene are GTSNPN and SVGIG (reference sequence). This CDR3 is 14 amino acids long. The CDR3 sequence: CAWRTPGLSYGYTF. CDR3 sequence (DNA): TGTGCCTGGAGAACTCCAGGGCTAAGCTATGGCTACACCTTC.

V and J are TRBV5-4 and TRBJ2-5; D unresolved. CDR3 length: 14 amino acids. V was trimmed by 0 bases and J by 5 bases, leaving 11 bases between them. Germline V lookup: CDR1 SGHNT, CDR2 YYREEE (reference sequence). CDR3 sequence (DNA): TGTGCCAGCAGCTTGGAATCCTACACGGAGACCCAGTACTTC. Translation gives CASSLESYTETQYF.

This clonotype was counted only a few times. V gene TRBV20-1 combines with J gene TRBJ1-6; a possible D gene is TRBD1 (6 bases). The CDR3 is 13 amino acids. Between the trimmed V and J ends, which lost 6 bases and 9 bases, there was a span of 15 bases. Germline CDR1 DFQATT, CDR2 SNEGSKA (reference sequence). The CDR3 spells CSAREIGGSPLHF. CDR3 coding DNA: TGCAGTGCAAGGGAAATAGGGGGTTCACCCCTCCACTTT.

V and J are TRBV10-3 and TRBJ2-7; 10 bases agree with TRBD2. The CDR3 contains 14 residues. The J segment lost 5 bases and the V segment lost 10 bases, leaving 11 bases of the junction unmatched. The germline V gene has CDR1 ENHRY and CDR2 SYGVKD. Here the CDR3 DNA reads TGTGCCACCGGGCGGGCTAGCGGGAGCCACGAGCAGTACTTC. Translating gives CATGRASGSHEQYF.

V gene TRBV6-1 combines with J gene TRBJ2-3; D tentatively fits TRBD1 or TRBD2 (5 bases each). This CDR3 has 16 residues. V was trimmed by 3 bases and J by 6 bases, leaving 19 bases between them. Germline CDR1 is MNHNS and CDR2 is SASEGT. CDR3 amino acids: CASSDPPGPQGDTQYF. The CDR3 DNA is TGTGCCAGCAGTGATCCTCCGGGACCCCAAGGGGATACGCAGTATTTT.

The sample holds a few counts of this clonotype. CDR3 sequence: CASSLDGDSFSNYGYTF. The CDR3 nucleotides read TGTGCCAGCAGCTTAGACGGGGACTCTTTCAGTAACTATGGCTACACCTTC. The genes are TRBV7-9 and TRBJ1-2; D is possibly TRBD1 (5 bases). Trimming shortened V by 1 base and J by 1 base, and 16 bases separated the two germline ends. This CDR3 is 17 amino acids long. CDR1 and CDR2 (germline): SEHNR, FQNEAQ (reference sequence).

This chain uses TRBV6-1 with TRBJ2-1; a weak D match, TRBD2 (7 bases). V dropped 6 bases and J dropped 6 bases, with 21 bases sitting between them. The CDR3 runs 16 residues. Germline V CDR1 and CDR2: MNHNS, SASEGT. CDR3 in DNA: TGTGCCAGCAGCCGACCCGGGGGGCCTGGGGTCAATGAGCAGTTCTTC. This gives the protein CASSRPGGPGVNEQFF.

The gene calls are TRBV20-1 and TRBJ2-3; 9 positions agree with TRBD1. This CDR3 contains 14 residues. Trimming cost V 2 bases and J 6 bases; bases outside gene matches: 6. Germline assignment: CDR1 DFQATT and CDR2 SNEGSKA (reference sequence). CDR3 loop: CSARRTGVVDTQYF. The CDR3 nucleotides are TGCAGTGCTAGACGGACAGGGGTTGTCGATACGCAGTATTTT.

J is TRBJ2-7 and V is TRBV6-1, with 10 positions matching TRBD2. The CDR3 spans 16 residues. V shed 5 bases and J 7 bases; nucleotides not matched to a gene: 14. Looked up from germline, CDR1 is MNHNS and CDR2 is SASEGT. The CDR3 protein is CASSHGAAGGPEEQYF. In DNA, the CDR3 is TGTGCCAGCAGTCACGGGGCAGCGGGGGGGCCGGAGGAGCAGTACTTC.